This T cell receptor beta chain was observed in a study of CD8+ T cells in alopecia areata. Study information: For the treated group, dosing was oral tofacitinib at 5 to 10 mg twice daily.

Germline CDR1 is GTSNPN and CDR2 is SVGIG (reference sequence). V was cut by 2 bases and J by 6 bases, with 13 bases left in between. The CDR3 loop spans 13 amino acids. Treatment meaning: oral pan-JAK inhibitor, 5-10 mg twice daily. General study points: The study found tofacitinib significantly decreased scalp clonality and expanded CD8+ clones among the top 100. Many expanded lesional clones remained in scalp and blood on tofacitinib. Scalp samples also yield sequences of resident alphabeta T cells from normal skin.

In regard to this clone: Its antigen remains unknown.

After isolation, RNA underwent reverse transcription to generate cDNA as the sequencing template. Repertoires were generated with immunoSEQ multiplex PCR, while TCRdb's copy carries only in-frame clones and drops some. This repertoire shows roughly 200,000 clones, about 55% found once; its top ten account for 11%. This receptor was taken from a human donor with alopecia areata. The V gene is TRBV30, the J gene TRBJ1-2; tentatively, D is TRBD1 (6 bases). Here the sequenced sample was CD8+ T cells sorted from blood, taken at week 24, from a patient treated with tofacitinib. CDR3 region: CAWSHGQGNGYTF. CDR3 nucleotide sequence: TGTGCCTGGAGTCACGGGCAGGGGAATGGCTACACCTTC.